This TCR beta chain was recorded in a study of Ad26.COV2.S vaccination and SARS-CoV-2 variants. To note about this clone: Antigen specificity is unknown.

Whole-study findings and limits: Similar non-spike TCR breadth was observed in recipients of vaccine and of placebo.

Some clones are missing from TCRdb's copy, which holds only in-frame ones; the method was immunoSEQ multiplex PCR. The sample lists 400,000 to 450,000 clones; about 90% were seen once. Noted treatment: roughly 19 received Ad26.COV2.S at low or high dose, single or two shots; roughly 5 received placebo; per-sample allocation not given. Specimen acquisition occurred on day 63 following the initial vaccine or placebo injection. Immunization relied on an Ad26 vector, which expressed Wuhan-strain SARS-CoV-2 spike. The CDR3 sequence is 15 residues long. V lost 0 bases and J 2 bases, leaving 12 bases between the germline ends. CDR1 and CDR2 from the germline V gene are SGDLS and YYNGEE.

This receptor was obtained from a person between 18 and 60 years old who received the Ad26.COV2.S COVID-19 vaccine or a placebo. The sequencing used peripheral blood, collected in a trial of Ad26.COV2.S vaccine versus placebo. V and J are TRBV9 and TRBJ2-7; D unclear. The CDR3 reads CASSVALGHAYEQYF. The CDR3 DNA reads as TGTGCCAGCAGCGTAGCGTTAGGGCACGCCTACGAGCAGTACTTC.